A selection of T cell receptor beta chains follows, all from one sample in a study of patients and donors after allogeneic stem cell transplantation. MiXCR, run by TCRdb on the RT-PCR reads, gives a single entry per CDR3 protein. This repertoire shows roughly 880,000 distinct CDR3 sequences, roughly 17% found once; its top ten account for under 6.5%. Sequencing was performed on blood, either unsorted or a sorted T cell fraction (not recorded which). Receptors were obtained from a human donor who was either an allogeneic HSCT recipient or a stem cell or donor lymphocyte infusion donor (not recorded which). It is not recorded whose cells these are; they may come from a transplant donor. CDR3s include the opening cysteine and the closing phenylalanine or tryptophan. D genes are given only for firm matches. Expanded clones get a size class; other rows say once, few or many, or leave the size out.

.,TRBV11-2,TRBJ2-2,.,TGTGCCAGCAGCGATCCGGGACCTCGAGGCGGGGAGCTGTTTTTT,CASSDPGPRGGELFF
TRBD2,TRBV5-1,TRBJ2-1,few,TGCGCCAGCAGCTTGGCCGCGGGAGTCGGGAATGAGCAGTTCTTC,CASSLAAGVGNEQFF
.,TRBV5-1,TRBJ2-7,many,TGCGCCAGCAGCTTGACAGGGATCGAGCAGTACTTC,CASSLTGIEQYF
.,TRBV2,TRBJ1-5,few,TGTGCCAGCAGTGATCCGGGGCTCAATCAGCCCCAGCATTTT,CASSDPGLNQPQHF
.,TRBV12-3/TRBV12-4,TRBJ2-5,few,TGTGCCAGCAGTTTAGTGACAATTCAAGAGACCCAGTACTTC,CASSLVTIQETQYF
TRBD1,TRBV11-2,TRBJ2-7,few,TGTGCCAGCAGCCTCGCCCCCGAGACAGGGTTCTACGAGCAGTACTTC,CASSLAPETGFYEQYF
.,TRBV15,TRBJ2-3,.,TGTGCCACCAGCAGAGAAGGGGGAGGCTCGAATACGCAGTATTTT,CATSREGGGSNTQYF
TRBD1,TRBV25-1,TRBJ1-3,few,TGTGCCAGCAGTGAATCAGGGGGACAGCGACCGCCCGGAAACACCATATATTTT,CASSESGGQRPPGNTIYF
.,TRBV27,TRBJ1-6,.,TGTGCCAGCAAGGTCCGGTCGTATAATTCACCCCTCCACTTT,CASKVRSYNSPLHF
.,TRBV24-1,TRBJ1-2,.,TGTGCCACCAGTGATTCCGCGATAGTTGCTAACTATGGCTACACCTTC,CATSDSAIVANYGYTF
TRBD2,TRBV2,TRBJ2-2,many,TGTGCCAGCAGTCTTAGCGGGAGTGACACCGGGGAGCTGTTTTTT,CASSLSGSDTGELFF
.,TRBV12-3/TRBV12-4,TRBJ2-1,few,TGTGCCAGCAGTTTTGACTTCTACTACAATGAGCAGTTCTTC,CASSFDFYYNEQFF
.,TRBV24-1,TRBJ1-5,few,TGTGCCACCAGTGAAACCGGCAGGAATCAGCCCCAGCATTTT,CATSETGRNQPQHF
.,TRBV6-5,TRBJ2-5,few,TGTGCCAGCAGTTACGGGGGAACGGGGGAGACCCAGTACTTC,CASSYGGTGETQYF
.,TRBV4-2,TRBJ2-2,few,TGTGCCAGCAGCCCGGGACGGGTGAACACCGGGGAGCTGTTTTTT,CASSPGRVNTGELFF
.,TRBV5-6,TRBJ2-3,.,TGTGCCAGCAGCTTTTCCCCCATCACCGCAGATACGCAGTATTTT,CASSFSPITADTQYF
TRBD1,TRBV5-1,TRBJ2-7,few,TGCGCCAGCAGCTGGGGACAGGGGGCCGGCGAGCAGTACTTC,CASSWGQGAGEQYF
TRBD1,TRBV28,TRBJ1-5,few,TGTGCCAGCAGCCGGACAGGGGTGTATCAGCCCCAGCATTTT,CASSRTGVYQPQHF
TRBD1,TRBV10-2,TRBJ2-1,many,TGCGCCAGCACCGTAGGGACAGGGGTCGAGCAGTTCTTC,CASTVGTGVEQFF
.,TRBV5-1,TRBJ2-5,few,TGCGCCAGCAGCACTGGGACTCGCCCGCAAGAGACCCAGTACTTC,CASSTGTRPQETQYF
.,TRBV20-1,TRBJ1-4,few,TGCAGTGCTTCGACCGCAACCGGGGAAAAACTGTTTTTT,CSASTATGEKLFF
.,TRBV21-1,TRBJ1-2,few,TGTGCCAGCAGCAAGATTGGGCCGGGACAGGTAGGCTACACCTTC,CASSKIGPGQVGYTF
.,TRBV7-9,TRBJ1-2,.,TGTGCCAGCAGCTTCTCAGGGGAAGGCTACACCTTC,CASSFSGEGYTF
TRBD1,TRBV15,TRBJ1-2,.,TGTGCCACCAGCAGAGATAGAGGGACAGGAGGGTACTACACCTTC,CATSRDRGTGGYYTF
.,TRBV19,TRBJ2-7,few,TGTGCCACTCAGATGACCGGGCACCACGAGCAGTACTTC,CATQMTGHHEQYF
TRBD2,TRBV7-2,TRBJ2-3,once,TGTGCCAGCAGCTTTAGGGGAGCTGGGGGGGAAGAGTATTTT,CASSFRGAGGEEYF
.,TRBV18,TRBJ1-6,few,TGTGCCAGCTCACCCGGGGGGCGTAATTCACCCCTCCACTTT,CASSPGGRNSPLHF
.,TRBV5-4,TRBJ1-4,.,TGTGCCAGCAGCTTGGCCGCGGGGGTCGGAGGGGAAGAAAAACTGTTTTTT,CASSLAAGVGGEEKLFF
.,TRBV5-4,TRBJ2-1,.,TGTGCCAGCAGCTTGGGTAGCGAATCCTACAATGAGCAGTTCTTC,CASSLGSESYNEQFF
.,TRBV3-1,TRBJ1-1,.,TGTGCCAGCAGCCAGGTGACTCGGGACACTGAAGCTTTCTTT,CASSQVTRDTEAFF
.,TRBV5-1,TRBJ2-1,.,TGCGCCAGCAGCTTGAACCAACGGCCTAGCTCCTACAATGAGCAGTTCTTC,CASSLNQRPSSYNEQFF
.,TRBV6-5,TRBJ1-1,many,TGTGCCAGCAGTTACTCGGTGAACACTGAAGCTTTCTTT,CASSYSVNTEAFF
.,TRBV7-2,TRBJ1-1,.,TGTGCCAGCAGTCGTCTCGGGGAAAGGAACACTGAAGCTTTCTTT,CASSRLGERNTEAFF